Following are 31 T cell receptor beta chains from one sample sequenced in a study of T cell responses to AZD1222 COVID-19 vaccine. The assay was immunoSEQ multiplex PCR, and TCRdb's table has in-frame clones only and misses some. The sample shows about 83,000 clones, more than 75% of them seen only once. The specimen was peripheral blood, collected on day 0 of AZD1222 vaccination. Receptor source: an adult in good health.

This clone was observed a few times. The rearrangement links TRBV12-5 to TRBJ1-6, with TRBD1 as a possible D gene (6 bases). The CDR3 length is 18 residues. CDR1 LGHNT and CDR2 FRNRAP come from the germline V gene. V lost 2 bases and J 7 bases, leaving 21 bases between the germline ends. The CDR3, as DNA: TGTGCTAGTGGTTTGTCCCTGTCCTGGGGGGCTCAGAATTCACCCCTCCACTTT. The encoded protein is CASGLSLSWGAQNSPLHF.

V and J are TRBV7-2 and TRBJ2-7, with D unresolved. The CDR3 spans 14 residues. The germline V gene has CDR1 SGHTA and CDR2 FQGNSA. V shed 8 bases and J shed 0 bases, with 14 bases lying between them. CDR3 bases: TGTGCCAGCGGACGGGCCAGGTCCTCCTACGAGCAGTACTTC. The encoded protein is CASGRARSSYEQYF.

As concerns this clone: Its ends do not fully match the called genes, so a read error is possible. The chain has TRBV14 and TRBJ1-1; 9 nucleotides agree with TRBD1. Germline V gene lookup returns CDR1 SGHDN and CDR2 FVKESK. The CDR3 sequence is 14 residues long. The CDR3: CASSQERGTGPRSF. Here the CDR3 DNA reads TGTGCCAGCAGCCAAGAACGGGGGACAGGGCCGCGCTCCTTT.

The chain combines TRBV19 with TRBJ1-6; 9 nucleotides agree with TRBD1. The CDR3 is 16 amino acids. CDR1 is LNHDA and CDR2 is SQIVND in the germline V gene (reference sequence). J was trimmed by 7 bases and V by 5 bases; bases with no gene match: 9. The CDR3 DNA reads TGTGCCAGTAGTGACCGAACAGGGGGCCTGAATTCACCCCTCCACTTT. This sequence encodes CASSDRTGGLNSPLHF.

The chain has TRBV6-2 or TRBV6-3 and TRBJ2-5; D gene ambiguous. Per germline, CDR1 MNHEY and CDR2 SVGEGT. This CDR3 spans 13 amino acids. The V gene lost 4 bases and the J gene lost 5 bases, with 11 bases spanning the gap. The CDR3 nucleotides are TGTGCCAGCAGTTGGCAGGTAGGGGAGACCCAGTACTTC. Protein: CASSWQVGETQYF.

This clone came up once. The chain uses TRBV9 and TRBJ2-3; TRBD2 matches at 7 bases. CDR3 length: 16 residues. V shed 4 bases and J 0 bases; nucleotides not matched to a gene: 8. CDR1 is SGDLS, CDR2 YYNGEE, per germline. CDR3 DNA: TGTGCCAGCAGCAGAAGCGGGACGTCTAGCACAGATACGCAGTATTTT. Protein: CASSRSGTSSTDTQYF.

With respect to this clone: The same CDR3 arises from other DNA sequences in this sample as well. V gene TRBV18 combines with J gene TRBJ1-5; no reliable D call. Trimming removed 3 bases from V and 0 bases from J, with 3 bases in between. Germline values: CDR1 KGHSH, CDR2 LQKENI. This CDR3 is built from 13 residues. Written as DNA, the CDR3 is TGTGCCAGCTCACCCGATAGCAATCAGCCCCAGCATTTT. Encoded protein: CASSPDSNQPQHF.

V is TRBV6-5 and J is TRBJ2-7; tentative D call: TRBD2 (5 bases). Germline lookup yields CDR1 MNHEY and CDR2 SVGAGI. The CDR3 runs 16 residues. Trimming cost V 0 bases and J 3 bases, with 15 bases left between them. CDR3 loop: CASSYSGASYYYEQYF. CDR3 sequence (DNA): TGTGCCAGCAGTTACTCGGGAGCCTCCTACTACTACGAGCAGTACTTC.

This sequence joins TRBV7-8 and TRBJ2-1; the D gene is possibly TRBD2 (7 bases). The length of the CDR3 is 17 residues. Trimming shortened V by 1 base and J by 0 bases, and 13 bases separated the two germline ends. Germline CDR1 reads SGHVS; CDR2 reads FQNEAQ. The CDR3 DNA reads TGTGCCAGCAGCTTAGAGGGGGGGCCGACCTCCTACAATGAGCAGTTCTTC. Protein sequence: CASSLEGGPTSYNEQFF.

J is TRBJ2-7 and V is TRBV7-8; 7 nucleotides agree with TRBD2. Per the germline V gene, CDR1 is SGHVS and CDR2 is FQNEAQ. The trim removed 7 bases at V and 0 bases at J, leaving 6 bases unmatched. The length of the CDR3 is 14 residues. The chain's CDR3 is CASTTSAPSYEQYF. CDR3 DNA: TGTGCCAGCACAACTAGCGCACCCTCCTACGAGCAGTACTTC.

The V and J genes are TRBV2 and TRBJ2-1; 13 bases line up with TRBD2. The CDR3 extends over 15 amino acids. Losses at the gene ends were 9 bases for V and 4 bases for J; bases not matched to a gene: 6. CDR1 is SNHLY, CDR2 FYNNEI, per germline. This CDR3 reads CARVGLAGKYNEQFF. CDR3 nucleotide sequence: TGTGCCAGGGTGGGACTAGCGGGAAAGTACAATGAGCAGTTCTTC. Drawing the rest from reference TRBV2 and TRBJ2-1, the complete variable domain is EPEVTQTPSHQVTQMGQEVILRCVPISNHLYFYWYRQILGQKVEFLVSFYNNEISEKSEIFDDQFSVERPDGSNFTLKIRSTKLEDSAMYFCARVGLAGKYNEQFFGPGTRLTVL.

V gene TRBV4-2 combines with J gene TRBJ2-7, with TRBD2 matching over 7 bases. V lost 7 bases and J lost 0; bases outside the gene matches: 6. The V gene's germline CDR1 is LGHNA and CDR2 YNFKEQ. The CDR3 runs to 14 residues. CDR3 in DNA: TGTGCCAGCACCCCAGCGGGATCCTCCTACGAGCAGTACTTC. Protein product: CASTPAGSSYEQYF.

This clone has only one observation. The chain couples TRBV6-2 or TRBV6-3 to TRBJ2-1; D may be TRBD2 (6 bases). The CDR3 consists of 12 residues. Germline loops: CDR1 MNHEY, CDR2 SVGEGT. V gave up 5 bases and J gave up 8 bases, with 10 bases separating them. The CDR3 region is CASSPREHEQFF. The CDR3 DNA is TGTGCCAGCAGTCCCCGGGAGCATGAGCAGTTCTTC.

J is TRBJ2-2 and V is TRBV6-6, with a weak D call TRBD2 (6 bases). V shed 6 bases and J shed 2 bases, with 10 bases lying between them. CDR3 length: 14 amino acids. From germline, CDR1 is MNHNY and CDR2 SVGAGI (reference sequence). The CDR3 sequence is CASRGLGNTGELFF. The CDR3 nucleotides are TGTGCCAGCAGGGGACTGGGTAACACCGGGGAGCTGTTTTTT.

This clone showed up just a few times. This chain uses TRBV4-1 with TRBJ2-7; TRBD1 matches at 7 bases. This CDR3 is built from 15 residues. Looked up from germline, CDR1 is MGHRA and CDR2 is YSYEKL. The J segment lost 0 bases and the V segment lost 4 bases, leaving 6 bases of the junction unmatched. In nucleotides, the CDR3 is TGCGCCAGCAGCCCATCGACAGGGTCCTCCTACGAGCAGTACTTC. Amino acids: CASSPSTGSSYEQYF.

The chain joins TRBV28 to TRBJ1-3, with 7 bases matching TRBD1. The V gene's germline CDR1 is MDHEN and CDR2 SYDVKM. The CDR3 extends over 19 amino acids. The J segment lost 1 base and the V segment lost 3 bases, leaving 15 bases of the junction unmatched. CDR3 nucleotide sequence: TGTGCCAGCAGTTTCTGGGCCACGGGGGGCAGGGGGTCTGGAAACACCATATATTTT. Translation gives CASSFWATGGRGSGNTIYF.

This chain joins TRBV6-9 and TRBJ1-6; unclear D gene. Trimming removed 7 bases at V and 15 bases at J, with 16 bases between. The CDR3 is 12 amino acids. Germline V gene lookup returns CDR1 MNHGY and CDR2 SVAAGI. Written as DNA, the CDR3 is TGTGCCAGCAAAAGTGGGGAGGCGGTCCTCCACTTT. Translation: CASKSGEAVLHF.

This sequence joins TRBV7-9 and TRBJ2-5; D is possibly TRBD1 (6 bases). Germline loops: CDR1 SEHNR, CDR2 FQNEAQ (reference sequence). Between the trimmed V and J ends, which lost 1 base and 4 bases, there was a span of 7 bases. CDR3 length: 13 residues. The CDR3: CASSLGDIETQYF. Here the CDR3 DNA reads TGTGCCAGCAGCTTAGGGGACATAGAGACCCAGTACTTC.

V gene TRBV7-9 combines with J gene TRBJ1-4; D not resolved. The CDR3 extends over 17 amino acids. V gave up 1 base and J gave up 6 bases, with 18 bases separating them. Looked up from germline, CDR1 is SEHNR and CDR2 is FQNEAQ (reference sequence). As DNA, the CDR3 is TGTGCCAGCAGCTTAGTCCCAATTTGGGTGGGTGATGAAAAACTGTTTTTT. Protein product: CASSLVPIWVGDEKLFF.

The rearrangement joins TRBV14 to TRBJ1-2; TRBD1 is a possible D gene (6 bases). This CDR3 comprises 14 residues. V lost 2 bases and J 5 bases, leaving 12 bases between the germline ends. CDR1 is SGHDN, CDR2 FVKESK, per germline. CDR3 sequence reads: CASSQPGQRYGYTF. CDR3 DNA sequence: TGTGCCAGCAGCCAACCTGGACAGCGGTATGGCTACACCTTC.

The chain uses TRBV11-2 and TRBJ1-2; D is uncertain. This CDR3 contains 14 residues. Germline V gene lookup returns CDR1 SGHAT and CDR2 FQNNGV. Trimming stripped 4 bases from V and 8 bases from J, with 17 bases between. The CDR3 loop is CASSSVRHVRGYTF. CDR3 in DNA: TGTGCCAGCAGCTCGGTACGACATGTAAGGGGCTACACCTTC.

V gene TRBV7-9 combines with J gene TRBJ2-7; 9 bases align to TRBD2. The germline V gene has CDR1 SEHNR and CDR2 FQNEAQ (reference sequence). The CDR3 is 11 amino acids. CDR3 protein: CAGGRADEQYF. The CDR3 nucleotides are TGTGCGGGCGGGAGGGCGGATGAGCAGTACTTC.

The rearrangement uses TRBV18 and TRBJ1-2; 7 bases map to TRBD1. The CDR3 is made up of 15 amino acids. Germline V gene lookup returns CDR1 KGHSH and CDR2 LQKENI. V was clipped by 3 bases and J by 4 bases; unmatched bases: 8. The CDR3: CASSPPSGTAYGYTF. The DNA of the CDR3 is TGTGCCAGCTCACCCCCCTCGGGGACAGCCTATGGCTACACCTTC.

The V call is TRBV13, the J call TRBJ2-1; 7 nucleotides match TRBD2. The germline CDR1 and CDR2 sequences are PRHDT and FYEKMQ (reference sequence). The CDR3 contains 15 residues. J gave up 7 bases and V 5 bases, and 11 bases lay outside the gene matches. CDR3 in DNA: TGTGCCAGCAGCGGGGGGGACTTTATCGGGAATGAGCAGTTCTTC. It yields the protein CASSGGDFIGNEQFF. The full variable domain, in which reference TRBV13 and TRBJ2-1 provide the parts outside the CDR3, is AAGVIQSPRHLIKEKRETATLKCYPIPRHDTVYWYQQGPGQDPQFLISFYEKMQSDKGSIPDRFSAQQFSDYHSELNMSSLELGDSALYFCASSGGDFIGNEQFFGPGTRLTVL.

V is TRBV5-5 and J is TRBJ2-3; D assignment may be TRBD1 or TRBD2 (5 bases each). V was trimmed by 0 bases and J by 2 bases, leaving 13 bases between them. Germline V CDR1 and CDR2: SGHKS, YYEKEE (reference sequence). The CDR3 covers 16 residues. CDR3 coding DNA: TGTGCCAGCAGCTTGGATTTCGGGGCTACCACAGATACGCAGTATTTT. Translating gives CASSLDFGATTDTQYF. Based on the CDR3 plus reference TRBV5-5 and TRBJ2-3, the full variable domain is DAGVTQSPTHLIKTRGQQVTLRCSPISGHKSVSWYQQVLGQGPQFIFQYYEKEERGRGNFPDRFSARQFPNYSSELNVNALLLGDSALYLCASSLDFGATTDTQYFGPGTRLTVL.

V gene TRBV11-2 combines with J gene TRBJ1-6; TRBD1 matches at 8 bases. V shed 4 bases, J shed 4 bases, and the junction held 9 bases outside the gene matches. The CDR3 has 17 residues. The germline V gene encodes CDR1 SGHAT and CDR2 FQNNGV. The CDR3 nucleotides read TGTGCCAGCAGCTCCCAAGGGACAGGACCTTATAATTCACCCCTCCACTTT. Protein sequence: CASSSQGTGPYNSPLHF. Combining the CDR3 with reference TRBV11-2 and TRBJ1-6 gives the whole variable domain EAGVAQSPRYKIIEKRQSVAFWCNPISGHATLYWYQQILGQGPKLLIQFQNNGVVDDSQLPKDRFSAERLKGVDSTLKIQPAKLEDSAVYLCASSSQGTGPYNSPLHFGNGTRLTVT.

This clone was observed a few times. The CDR3 loop is CASRGLAGADTQYF. CDR3 sequence (DNA): TGCGCCAGCAGGGGACTAGCGGGAGCAGATACGCAGTATTTT. The chain recombines TRBV4-1 with TRBJ2-3, with 14 bases aligning to TRBD2. This CDR3 is built from 14 residues. Trimming took 6 bases from V and 4 from J; bases not matched to a gene: 0. The germline gives CDR1 MGHRA, CDR2 YSYEKL.

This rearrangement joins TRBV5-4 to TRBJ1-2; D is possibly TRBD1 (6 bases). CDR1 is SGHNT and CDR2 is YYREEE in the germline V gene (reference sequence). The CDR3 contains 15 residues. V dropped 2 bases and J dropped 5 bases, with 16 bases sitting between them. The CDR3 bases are TGTGCCAGCAGCTTCTCCCCGACAGGTACATATGGCTACACCTTC. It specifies CASSFSPTGTYGYTF.

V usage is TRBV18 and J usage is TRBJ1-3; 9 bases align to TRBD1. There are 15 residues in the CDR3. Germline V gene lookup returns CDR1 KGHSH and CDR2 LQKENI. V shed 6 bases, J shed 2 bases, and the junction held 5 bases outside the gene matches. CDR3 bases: TGTGCCAGCTCGACAACAGGGGGCGCTGGAAACACCATATATTTT. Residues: CASSTTGGAGNTIYF.

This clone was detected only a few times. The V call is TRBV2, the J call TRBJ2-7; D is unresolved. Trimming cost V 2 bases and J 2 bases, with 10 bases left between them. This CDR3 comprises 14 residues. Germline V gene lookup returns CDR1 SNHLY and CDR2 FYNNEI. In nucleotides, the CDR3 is TGTGCCAGCAGTGAACCTAGACCCACCTACGAGCAGTACTTC. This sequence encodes CASSEPRPTYEQYF.

CDR3 residues: CASSSLSSGAGEQYF. The CDR3, as DNA: TGTGCCAGCAGCTCTCTTTCTAGCGGGGCAGGCGAGCAGTACTTC. The chain is built from TRBV7-2 and TRBJ2-7, with 9 bases matching TRBD2. J was trimmed by 6 bases and V by 4 bases; bases with no gene match: 10. Germline loops: CDR1 SGHTA, CDR2 FQGNSA. The CDR3 has 15 amino acids.